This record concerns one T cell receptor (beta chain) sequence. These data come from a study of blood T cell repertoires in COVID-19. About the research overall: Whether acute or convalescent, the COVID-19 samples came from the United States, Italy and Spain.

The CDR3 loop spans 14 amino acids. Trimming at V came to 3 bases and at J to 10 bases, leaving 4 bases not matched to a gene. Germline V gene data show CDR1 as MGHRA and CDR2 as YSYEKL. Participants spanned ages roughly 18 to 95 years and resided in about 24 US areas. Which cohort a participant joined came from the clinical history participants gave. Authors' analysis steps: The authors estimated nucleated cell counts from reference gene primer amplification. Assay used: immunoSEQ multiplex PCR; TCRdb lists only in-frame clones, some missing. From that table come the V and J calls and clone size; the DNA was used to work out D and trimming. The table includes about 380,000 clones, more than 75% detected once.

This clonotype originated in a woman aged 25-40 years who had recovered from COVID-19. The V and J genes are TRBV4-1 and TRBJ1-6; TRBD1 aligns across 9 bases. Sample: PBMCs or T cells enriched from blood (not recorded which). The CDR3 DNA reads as TGCGCCAGCAGCCAGGGACAGGGACGGTCACCCCTCCACTTT. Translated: CASSQGQGRSPLHF.